The clone carrying this T cell receptor (beta chain) has just a few counts. The target antigen is unknown. This sample was taken from a study of response to subunit inactivated influenza vaccine. Notes on the study in general: The study's authors posited that every seasonal influenza vaccination enlists few new T cells.

In TCRdb, the RT-PCR reads were re-called with MiXCR into one record per CDR3 protein. The sample yields hundreds of thousands of distinct CDR3 sequences, about a fifth seen once. Per germline, CDR1 SGHRS and CDR2 YFSETQ. CDR3 length equals 16 residues. V lost 0 bases to trimming and J lost 0 bases, with 10 bases between them. The material was PBMCs from blood, obtained roughly 5 days after vaccination. The chain carries TRBV5-1 and TRBJ1-3; D gene unclear. The source is a man aged 45 to 65 who received an inactivated influenza vaccine. In DNA form, the CDR3 reads TGCGCCAGCAGCTTGGGTCCTCCAGGCTCTGGAAACACCATATATTTT. It is translated as CASSLGPPGSGNTIYF.